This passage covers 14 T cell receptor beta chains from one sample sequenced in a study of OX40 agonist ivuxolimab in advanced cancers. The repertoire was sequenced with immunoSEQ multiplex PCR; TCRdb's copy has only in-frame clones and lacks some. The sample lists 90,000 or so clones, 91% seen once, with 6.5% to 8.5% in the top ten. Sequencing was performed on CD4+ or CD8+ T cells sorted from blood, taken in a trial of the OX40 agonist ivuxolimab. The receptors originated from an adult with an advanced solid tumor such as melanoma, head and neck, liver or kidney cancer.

This chain's CDR3 is CASSFPQTHFLNQPQHF. The CDR3 DNA sequence: TGTGCCAGCAGTTTTCCACAGACCCATTTCCTCAATCAGCCCCAGCATTTT. The J gene is TRBJ1-5, the V gene TRBV28, with D unclear. CDR3 length: 17 residues. Per the germline V gene, CDR1 is MDHEN and CDR2 is SYDVKM. V was pared by 3 bases and J by 3 bases, with 18 bases between.

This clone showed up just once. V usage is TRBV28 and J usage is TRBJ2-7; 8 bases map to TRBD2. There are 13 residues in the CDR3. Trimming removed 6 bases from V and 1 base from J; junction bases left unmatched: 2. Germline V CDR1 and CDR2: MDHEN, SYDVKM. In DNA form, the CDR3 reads TGTGCCAGCAGGACGGGGGGGTCCTACGAGCAGTACTTC. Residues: CASRTGGSYEQYF.

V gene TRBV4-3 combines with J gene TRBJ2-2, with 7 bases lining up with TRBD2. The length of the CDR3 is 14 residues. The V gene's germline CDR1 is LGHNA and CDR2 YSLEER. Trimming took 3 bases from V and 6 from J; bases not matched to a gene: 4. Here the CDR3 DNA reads TGCGCCAGCAGCCATCCCCGGGGGGCCGGGGAGCTGTTTTTT. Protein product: CASSHPRGAGELFF.

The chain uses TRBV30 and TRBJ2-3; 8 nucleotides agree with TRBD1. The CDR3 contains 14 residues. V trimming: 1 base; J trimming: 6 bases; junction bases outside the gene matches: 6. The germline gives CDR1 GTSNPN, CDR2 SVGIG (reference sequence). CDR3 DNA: TGTGCCTGGAGTGCCAGGGGGCTTTATGATACGCAGTATTTT. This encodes CAWSARGLYDTQYF.

The CDR3 is CASSVDLDTQYF. CDR3 nucleotide sequence: TGTGCCAGCAGCGTAGATCTAGATACGCAGTATTTT. The rearrangement joins TRBV9 to TRBJ2-3; D unresolved. The CDR3 has 12 amino acids. CDR1 and CDR2 (germline): SGDLS, YYNGEE. The germline V and J ends were trimmed by 0 bases and 5 bases, with 4 bases remaining between them.

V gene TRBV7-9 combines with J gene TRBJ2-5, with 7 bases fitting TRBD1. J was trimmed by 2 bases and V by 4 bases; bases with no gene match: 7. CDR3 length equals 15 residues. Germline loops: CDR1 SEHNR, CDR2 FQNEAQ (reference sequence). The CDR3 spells CASSSTGQSQETQYF. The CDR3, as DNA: TGTGCCAGCAGCTCAACGGGACAGAGTCAAGAGACCCAGTACTTC.

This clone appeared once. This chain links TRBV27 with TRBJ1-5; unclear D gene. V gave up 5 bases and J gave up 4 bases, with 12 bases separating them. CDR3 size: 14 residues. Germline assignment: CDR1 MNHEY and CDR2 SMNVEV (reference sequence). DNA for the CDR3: TGTGCCAGCAGTCCTCAGATTTATAATCAGCCCCAGCATTTT. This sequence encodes CASSPQIYNQPQHF.

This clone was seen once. The CDR3 bases are TGTGCCAGCAGCTTTGGGATTGGCTACACCTTC. Its protein product is CASSFGIGYTF. The V gene is TRBV11-2, the J gene TRBJ1-2; no definite D call. The V gene's germline CDR1 is SGHAT and CDR2 FQNNGV. Between the trimmed V and J ends, which lost 3 bases and 7 bases, there was a span of 6 bases. There are 11 residues in the CDR3.

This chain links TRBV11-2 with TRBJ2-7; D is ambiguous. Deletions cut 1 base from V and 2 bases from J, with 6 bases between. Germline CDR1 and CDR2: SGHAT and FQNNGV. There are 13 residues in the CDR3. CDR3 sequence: CASSLGTTYEQYF. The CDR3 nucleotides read TGTGCCAGCAGCTTAGGTACGACCTACGAGCAGTACTTC.

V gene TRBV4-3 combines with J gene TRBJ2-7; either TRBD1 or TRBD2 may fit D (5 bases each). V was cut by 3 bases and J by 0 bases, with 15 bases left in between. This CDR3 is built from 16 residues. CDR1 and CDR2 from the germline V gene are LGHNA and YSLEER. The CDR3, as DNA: TGCGCCAGCAGCCACTCTCGGGGCCGGAGCTCCTACGAGCAGTACTTC. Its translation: CASSHSRGRSSYEQYF.

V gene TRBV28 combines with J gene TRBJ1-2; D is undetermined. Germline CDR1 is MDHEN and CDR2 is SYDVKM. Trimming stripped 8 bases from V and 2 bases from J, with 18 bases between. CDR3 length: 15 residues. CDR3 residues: CASESYSSYNYGYTF. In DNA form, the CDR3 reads TGTGCCAGCGAGTCGTACAGCTCTTACAACTATGGCTACACCTTC.

CDR3 in amino acids: CASSLTTDTQYF. The CDR3 coding sequence is TGTGCCAGCAGCTTGACGACAGATACGCAGTATTTT. This chain connects TRBV5-4 to TRBJ2-3, with D uncertain. The CDR3 spans 12 residues. Trimming stripped 1 base from V and 3 bases from J, with 3 bases between. CDR1 is SGHNT, CDR2 YYREEE, per germline (reference sequence).

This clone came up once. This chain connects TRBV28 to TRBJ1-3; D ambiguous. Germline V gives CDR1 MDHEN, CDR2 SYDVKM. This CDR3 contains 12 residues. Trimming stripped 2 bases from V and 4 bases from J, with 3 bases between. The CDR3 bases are TGTGCCAGCAGTTTAGGCGGAAACACCATATATTTT. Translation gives CASSLGGNTIYF.

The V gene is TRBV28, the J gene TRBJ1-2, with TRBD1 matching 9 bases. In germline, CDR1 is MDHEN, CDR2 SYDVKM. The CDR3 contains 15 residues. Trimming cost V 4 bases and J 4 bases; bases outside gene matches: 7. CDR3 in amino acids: CASSSTQQGAYGYTF. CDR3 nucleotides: TGTGCCAGCAGTTCAACCCAACAGGGGGCCTATGGCTACACCTTC.